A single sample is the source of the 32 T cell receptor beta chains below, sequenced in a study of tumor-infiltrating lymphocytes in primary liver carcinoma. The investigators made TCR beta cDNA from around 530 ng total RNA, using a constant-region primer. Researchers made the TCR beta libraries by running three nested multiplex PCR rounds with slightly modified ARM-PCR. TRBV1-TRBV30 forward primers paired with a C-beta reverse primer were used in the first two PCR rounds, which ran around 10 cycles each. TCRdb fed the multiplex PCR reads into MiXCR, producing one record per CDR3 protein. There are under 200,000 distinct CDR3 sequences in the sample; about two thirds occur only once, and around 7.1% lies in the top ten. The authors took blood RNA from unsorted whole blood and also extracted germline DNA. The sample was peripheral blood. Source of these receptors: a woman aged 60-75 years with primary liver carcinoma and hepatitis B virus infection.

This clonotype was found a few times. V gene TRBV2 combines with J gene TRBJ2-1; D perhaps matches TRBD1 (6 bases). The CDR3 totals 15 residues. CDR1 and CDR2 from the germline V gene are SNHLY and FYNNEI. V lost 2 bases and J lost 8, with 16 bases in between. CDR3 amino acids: CASSEIRQGRDEQFF. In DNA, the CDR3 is TGTGCCAGCAGTGAAATCCGGCAGGGGCGGGATGAGCAGTTCTTC.

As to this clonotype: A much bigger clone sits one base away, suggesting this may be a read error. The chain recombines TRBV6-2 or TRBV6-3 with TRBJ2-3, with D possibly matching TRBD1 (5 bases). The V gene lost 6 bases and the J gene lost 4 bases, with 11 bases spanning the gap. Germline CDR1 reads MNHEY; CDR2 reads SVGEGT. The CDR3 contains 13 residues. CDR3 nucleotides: TGTGCCAGCAGGTTCGACAGAGCAGATACGCAGTATTTT. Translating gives CASRFDRADTQYF.

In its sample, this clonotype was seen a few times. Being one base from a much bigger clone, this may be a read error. This CDR3 is CVSSLTGGDTEAFF. CDR3 in DNA: TGTGTCAGCAGCCTGACAGGGGGGGACACTGAAGCTTTCTTT. The J gene is TRBJ1-1, the V gene TRBV6-5; 9 nucleotides line up with TRBD1. The CDR3 runs to 14 residues. Germline V CDR1 and CDR2: MNHEY, SVGAGI.

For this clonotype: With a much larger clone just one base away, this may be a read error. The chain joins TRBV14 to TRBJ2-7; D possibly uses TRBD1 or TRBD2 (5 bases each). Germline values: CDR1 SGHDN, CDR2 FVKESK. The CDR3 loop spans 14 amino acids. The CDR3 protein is CVSSQGLGAYEQYF. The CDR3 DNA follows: TGTGTCAGCAGCCAAGGTCTGGGGGCCTACGAGCAGTACTTC. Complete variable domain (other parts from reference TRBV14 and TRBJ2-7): EAGVTQFPSHSVIEKGQTVTLRCDPISGHDNLYWYRRVMGKEIKFLLHFVKESKQDESGMPNNRFLAERTGGTYSTLKVQPAELEDSGVYFCVSSQGLGAYEQYFGPGTRLTVT.

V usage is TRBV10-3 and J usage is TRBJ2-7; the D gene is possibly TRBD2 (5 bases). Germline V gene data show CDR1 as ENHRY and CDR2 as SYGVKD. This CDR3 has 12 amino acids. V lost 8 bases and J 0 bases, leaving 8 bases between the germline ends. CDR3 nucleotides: TGTGCCATCGCACGGGACTCCTACGAGCAGTACTTC. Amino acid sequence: CAIARDSYEQYF.

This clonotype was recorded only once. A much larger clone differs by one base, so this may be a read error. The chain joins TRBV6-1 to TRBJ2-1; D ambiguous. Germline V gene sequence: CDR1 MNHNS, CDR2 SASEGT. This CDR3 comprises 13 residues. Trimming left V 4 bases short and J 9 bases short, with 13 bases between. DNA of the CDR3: TGTGCCAGCAGTGTTCTGCTATGGAGTGAGCAGTTCTTC. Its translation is CASSVLLWSEQFF.

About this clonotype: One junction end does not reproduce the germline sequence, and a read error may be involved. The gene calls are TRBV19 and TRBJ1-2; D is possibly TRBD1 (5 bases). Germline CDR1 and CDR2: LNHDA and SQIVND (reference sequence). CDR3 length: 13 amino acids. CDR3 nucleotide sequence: TGTGCCAGTAGCCCAGGGTGGGGGTATGACTACACCTTC. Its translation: CASSPGWGYDYTF.

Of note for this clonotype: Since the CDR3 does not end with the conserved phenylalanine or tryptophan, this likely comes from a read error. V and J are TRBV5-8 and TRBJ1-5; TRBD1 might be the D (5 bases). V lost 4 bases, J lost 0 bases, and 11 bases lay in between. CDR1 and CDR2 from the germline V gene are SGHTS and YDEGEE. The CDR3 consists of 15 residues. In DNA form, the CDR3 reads TGTGCCAGCAGCCGGGGGGGAATTAGCAATCAGCCCCAGCATATT. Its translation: CASSRGGISNQPQHI.

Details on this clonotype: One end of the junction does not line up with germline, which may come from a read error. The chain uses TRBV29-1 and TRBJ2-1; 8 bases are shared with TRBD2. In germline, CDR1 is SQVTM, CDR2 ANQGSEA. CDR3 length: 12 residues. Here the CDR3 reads CSATTSDHEQFF. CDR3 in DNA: TGCAGCGCTACGACTAGCGATCATGAGCAGTTCTTT.

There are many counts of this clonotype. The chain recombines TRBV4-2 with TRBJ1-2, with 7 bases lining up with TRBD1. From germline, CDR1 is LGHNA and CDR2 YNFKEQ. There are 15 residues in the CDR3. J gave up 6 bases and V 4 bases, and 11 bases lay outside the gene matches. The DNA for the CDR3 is TGTGCCAGCAGCCCGGGACAGTCAATAAGTGATGGCTACACCTTC. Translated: CASSPGQSISDGYTF.

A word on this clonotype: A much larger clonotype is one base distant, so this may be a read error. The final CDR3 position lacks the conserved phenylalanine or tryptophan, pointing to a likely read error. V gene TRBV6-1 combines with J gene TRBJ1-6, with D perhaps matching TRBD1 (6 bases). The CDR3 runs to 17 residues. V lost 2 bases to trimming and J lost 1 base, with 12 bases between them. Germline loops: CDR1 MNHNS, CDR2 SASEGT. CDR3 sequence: CASSELSGASYNSPLHL. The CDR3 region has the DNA TGTGCCAGCAGTGAATTATCGGGGGCATCCTATAATTCACCCCTCCACCTT.

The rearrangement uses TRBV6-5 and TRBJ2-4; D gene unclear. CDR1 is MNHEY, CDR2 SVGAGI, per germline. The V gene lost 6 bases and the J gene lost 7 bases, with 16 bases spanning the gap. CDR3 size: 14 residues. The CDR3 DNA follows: TGTGCCAGCAGATCCAGCAGGAGCTTGAACATTCAGTACTTC. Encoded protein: CASRSSRSLNIQYF.

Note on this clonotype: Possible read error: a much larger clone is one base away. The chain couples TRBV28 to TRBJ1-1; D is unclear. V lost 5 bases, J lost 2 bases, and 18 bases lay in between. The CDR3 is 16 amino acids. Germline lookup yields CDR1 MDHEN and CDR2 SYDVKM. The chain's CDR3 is CASSGGERKGNTEAFF. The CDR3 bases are TGTGCCAGCAGTGGCGGGGAGAGGAAGGGTAACACTGAAGCTTTCTTT.

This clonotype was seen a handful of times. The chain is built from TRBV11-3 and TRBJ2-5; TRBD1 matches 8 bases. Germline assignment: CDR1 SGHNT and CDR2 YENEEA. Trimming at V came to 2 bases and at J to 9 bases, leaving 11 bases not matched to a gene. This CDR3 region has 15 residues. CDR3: CASSLSAGGPGPQYF. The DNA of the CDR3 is TGTGCCAGCAGCTTAAGCGCAGGGGGCCCCGGACCCCAGTACTTC.

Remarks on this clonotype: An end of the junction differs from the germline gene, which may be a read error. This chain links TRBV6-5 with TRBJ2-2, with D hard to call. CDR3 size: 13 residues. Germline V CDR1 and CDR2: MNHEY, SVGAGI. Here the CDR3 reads CTSRPVGTGELFF. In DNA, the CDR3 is TGCACCAGCAGACCCGTGGGGACCGGGGAGCTGTTTTTT.

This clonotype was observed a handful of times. In nucleotides, the CDR3 is TGTGCCAGCAGCTTAGGGGTCGGCCAGCCCCAGCATTTT. Its protein product is CASSLGVGQPQHF. The chain uses TRBV7-9 and TRBJ1-5; D call uncertain. This CDR3 is built from 13 residues. Deletions cut 1 base from V and 7 bases from J, with 8 bases between. Germline CDR1 is SEHNR and CDR2 is FQNEAQ (reference sequence).

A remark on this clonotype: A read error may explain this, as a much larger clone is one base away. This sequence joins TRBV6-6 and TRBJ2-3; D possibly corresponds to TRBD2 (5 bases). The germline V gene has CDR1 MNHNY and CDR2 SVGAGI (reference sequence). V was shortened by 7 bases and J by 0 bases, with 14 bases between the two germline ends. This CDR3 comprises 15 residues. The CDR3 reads CASNKKAVSTDTQYF. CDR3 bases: TGTGCCAGCAATAAAAAAGCGGTGAGCACAGATACGCAGTATTTT.

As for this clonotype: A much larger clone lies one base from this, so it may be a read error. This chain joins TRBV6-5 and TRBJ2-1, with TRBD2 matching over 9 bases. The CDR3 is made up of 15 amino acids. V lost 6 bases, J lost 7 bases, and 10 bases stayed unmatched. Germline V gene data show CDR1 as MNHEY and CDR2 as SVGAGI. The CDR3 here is CASRCLAGARNEQFF. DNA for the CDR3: TGTGCCAGCAGATGCTTAGCGGGAGCACGTAATGAGCAGTTCTTC.

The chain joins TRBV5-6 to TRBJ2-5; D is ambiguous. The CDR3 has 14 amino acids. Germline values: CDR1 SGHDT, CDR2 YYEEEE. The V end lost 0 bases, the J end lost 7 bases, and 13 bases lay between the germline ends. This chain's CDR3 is CASSLEGCLGTQYF. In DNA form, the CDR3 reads TGTGCCAGCAGCTTGGAGGGCTGTCTAGGGACCCAGTACTTC.

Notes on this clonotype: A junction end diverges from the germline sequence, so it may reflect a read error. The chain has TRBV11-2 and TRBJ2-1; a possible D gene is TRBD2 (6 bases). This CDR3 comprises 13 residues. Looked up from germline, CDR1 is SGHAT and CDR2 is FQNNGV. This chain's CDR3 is CDSSLELAVEQFF. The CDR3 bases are TGTGACAGCAGCTTAGAACTAGCCGTTGAGCAGTTCTTC. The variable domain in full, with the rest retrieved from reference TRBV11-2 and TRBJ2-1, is EAGVAQSPRYKIIEKRQSVAFWCNPISGHATLYWYQQILGQGPKLLIQFQNNGVVDDSQLPKDRFSAERLKGVDSTLKIQPAKLEDSAVYLCDSSLELAVEQFFGPGTRLTVL.

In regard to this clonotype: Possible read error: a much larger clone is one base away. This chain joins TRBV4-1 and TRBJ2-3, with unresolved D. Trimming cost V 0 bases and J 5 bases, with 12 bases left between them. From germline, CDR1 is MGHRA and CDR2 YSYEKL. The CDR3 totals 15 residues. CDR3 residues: CASSQEAVLLDTQYF. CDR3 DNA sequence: TGCGCCAGCAGCCAAGAAGCCGTGTTATTAGATACGCAGTATTTT.

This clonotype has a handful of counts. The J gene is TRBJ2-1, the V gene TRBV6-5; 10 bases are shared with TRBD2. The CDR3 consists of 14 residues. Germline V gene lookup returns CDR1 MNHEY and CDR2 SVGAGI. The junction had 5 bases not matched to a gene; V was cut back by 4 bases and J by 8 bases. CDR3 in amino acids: CASSSLAGGDEQFF. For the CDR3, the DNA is TGTGCCAGCAGTTCTTTAGCGGGAGGTGATGAGCAGTTCTTC.

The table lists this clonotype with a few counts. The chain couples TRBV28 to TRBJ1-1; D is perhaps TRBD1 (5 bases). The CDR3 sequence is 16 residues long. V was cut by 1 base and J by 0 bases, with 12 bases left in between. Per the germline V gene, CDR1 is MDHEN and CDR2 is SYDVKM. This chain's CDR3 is CASSLSGRGMNTEAFF. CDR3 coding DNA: TGTGCCAGCAGTTTATCGGGGCGGGGGATGAACACTGAAGCTTTCTTT.

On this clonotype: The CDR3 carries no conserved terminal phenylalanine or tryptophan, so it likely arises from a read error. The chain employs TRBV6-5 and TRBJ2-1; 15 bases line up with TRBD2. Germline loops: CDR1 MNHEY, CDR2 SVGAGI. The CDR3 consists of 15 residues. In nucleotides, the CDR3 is TGCGCCAGCGGTTCCAGGACTAGCGGGAGGGGTGAGCAGTTCTTA. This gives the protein CASGSRTSGRGEQFL.

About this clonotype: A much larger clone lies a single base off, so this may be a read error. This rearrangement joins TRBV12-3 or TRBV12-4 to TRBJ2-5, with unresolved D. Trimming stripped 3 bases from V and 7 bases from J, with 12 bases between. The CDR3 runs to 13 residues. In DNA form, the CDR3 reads TGTGCCAGCAGTTTGGACCGGAGTGGGACCCAGTACTTC. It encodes CASSLDRSGTQYF.

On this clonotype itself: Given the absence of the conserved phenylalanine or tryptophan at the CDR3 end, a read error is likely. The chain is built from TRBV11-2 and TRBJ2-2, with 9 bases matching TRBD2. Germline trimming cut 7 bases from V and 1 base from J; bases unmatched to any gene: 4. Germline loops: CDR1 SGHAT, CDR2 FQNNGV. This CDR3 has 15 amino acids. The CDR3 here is CASTVLAGNTGELFL. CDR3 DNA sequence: TGTGCCAGCACGGTACTAGCGGGGAACACCGGGGAGCTGTTTCTT.

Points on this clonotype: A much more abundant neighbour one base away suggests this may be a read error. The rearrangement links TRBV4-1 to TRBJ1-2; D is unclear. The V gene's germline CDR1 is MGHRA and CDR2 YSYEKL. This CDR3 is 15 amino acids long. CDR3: CAGSQEGIANYGYTF. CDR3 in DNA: TGCGCCGGCAGCCAAGAAGGGATAGCTAACTATGGCTACACCTTC.

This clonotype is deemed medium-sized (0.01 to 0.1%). The CDR3 DNA is TGTGCCAGCAGCTTAGCGGGAACCTACAATGAGCAGTTCTTC. It yields the protein CASSLAGTYNEQFF. V usage is TRBV11-2 and J usage is TRBJ2-1, with D perhaps matching TRBD2 (5 bases). Germline V gives CDR1 SGHAT, CDR2 FQNNGV. With 1 base removed from V and 2 bases from J, the gap between germline ends came to 6 bases. The CDR3 consists of 14 residues.

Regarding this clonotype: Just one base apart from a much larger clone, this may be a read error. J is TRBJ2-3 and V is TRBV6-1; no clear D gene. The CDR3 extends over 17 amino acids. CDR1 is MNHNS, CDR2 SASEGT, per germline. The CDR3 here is CASSEFLTGPGVDMQYF. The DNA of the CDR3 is TGTGCCAGCAGTGAATTTCTGACCGGGCCAGGAGTGGATATGCAGTATTTT.

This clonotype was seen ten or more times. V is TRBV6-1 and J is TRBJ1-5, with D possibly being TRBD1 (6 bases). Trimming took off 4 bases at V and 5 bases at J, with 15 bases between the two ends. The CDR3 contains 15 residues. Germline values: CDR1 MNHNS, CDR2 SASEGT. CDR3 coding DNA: TGTGCCAGCAGTGCAACAGGGAGAGGGGATCAGCCCCAGCATTTT. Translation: CASSATGRGDQPQHF.

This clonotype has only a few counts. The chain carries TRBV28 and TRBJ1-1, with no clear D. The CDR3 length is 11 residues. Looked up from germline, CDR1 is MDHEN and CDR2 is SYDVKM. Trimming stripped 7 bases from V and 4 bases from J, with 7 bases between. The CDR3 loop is CASKVGTEAFF. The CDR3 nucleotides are TGTGCCAGCAAGGTAGGCACTGAAGCTTTCTTT.

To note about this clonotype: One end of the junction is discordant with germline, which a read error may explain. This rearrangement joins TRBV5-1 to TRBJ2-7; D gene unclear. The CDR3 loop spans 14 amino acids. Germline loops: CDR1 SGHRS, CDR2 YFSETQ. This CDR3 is CACSIDRFPYEQYF. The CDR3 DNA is TGCGCCTGCAGCATCGACCGATTCCCCTACGAGCAGTACTTC.